This T cell receptor beta chain comes out of a study of neoadjuvant anti-PD-1 for oral cavity cancer. Here immunoSEQ multiplex PCR was the method, and the copy in TCRdb shows in-frame clones only, minus some. The sample contains 20,000 to 30,000 clones, 20% to 30% of which appear only once. Specified time point: after neoadjuvant nivolumab, at surgical resection. CDR3 size: 13 residues. Per germline, CDR1 SGHVS and CDR2 FNYEAQ. V was shortened by 2 bases and J by 2 bases, with 7 bases between the two germline ends. There are a few counts of this clone. The J gene is TRBJ2-7, the V gene TRBV7-6; D gene ambiguous. The clonotype comes from a person aged 40-85 years with oral cavity squamous cell carcinoma. This material consisted of tumor tissue, taken after nivolumab (anti-PD-1) treatment. CDR3 region: CASSLTTTYEQYF. DNA of the CDR3: TGTGCCAGCAGCTTAACGACAACCTACGAGCAGTACTTC.